This TCR beta chain was documented in a study of blood T cell repertoires in COVID-19. Overall study: COVID-19 samples from acute and convalescent phases originated in the United States, Italy and Spain.

Study processing details: Quantification of nucleated cells was approximated via reference gene primer amplification. The repertoire was sequenced with immunoSEQ multiplex PCR; TCRdb's copy has only in-frame clones and lacks some. For V, J and clone size, that table is used; D and trimming come from the DNA. In the table there are approximately 330,000 clones, over 80% of which are singletons. The V gene end was trimmed by 3 bases and the J gene end by 1 base; junction bases not matched to a gene: 7. Germline V lookup: CDR1 SGDLS, CDR2 YYNGEE. The CDR3 length is 17 residues. The chain is built from TRBV9 and TRBJ1-2; TRBD1 agrees at 12 bases. The sample taken for sequencing was peripheral blood. The clonotype was recovered from a man aged 30 to 45 with COVID-19, enrolled during active disease. The DNA for the CDR3 is TGTGCCAGCAGCGGGGGGACAGGGGGCTCTGGTAACTATGGCTACACCTTC. It is translated as CASSGGTGGSGNYGYTF.